The TCR beta chain described here comes from a study of blood T cell repertoires in COVID-19. Study information: Specimens from acute and convalescent COVID-19 originated in the United States, Italy and Spain. The cDNA or gDNA used as material had been derived from T cells, B-cell-depleted T cells, or PBMCs.

How the authors handled the data: Reference gene primer amplification in the assay estimated nucleated cell counts. Profiling relied on immunoSEQ multiplex PCR, and the TCRdb table lists in-frame clones only, not all of them. Clonal size and the V and J genes are those of that table, whereas D and trimming came from the DNA. The sample contains about 220,000 clones, 80% to 85% of which appear only once. CDR1 is SGHVS and CDR2 is FQNEAQ in the germline V gene. The germline V and J ends were trimmed by 5 bases and 5 bases, with 13 bases remaining between them. The CDR3 consists of 14 residues. Sequencing was carried out using peripheral blood. This clonotype was sampled from a man in his thirties or forties with active or convalescent COVID-19. V and J are TRBV7-8 and TRBJ1-5, with a tentative D call TRBD1 (6 bases). CDR3 in amino acids: CASSRWGLDQPQHF. CDR3 nucleotide sequence: TGTGCCAGCAGCCGGTGGGGGCTCGATCAGCCCCAGCATTTT. Together with reference TRBV7-8 and TRBJ1-5, the CDR3 gives the full variable domain: GAGVSQSPRYKVAKRGQDVALRCDPISGHVSLFWYQQALGQGPEFLTYFQNEAQLDKSGLPSDRFFAERPEGSVSTLKIQRTQQEDSAVYLCASSRWGLDQPQHFGDGTRLSIL.